This section outlines one T cell receptor beta chain sequence together with its context. Its antigen is unidentified. Time point reported: week 11, during vaccination. Vaccinated patients received 300 ug of mutant IDH1 20-mer peptide per dose, with topical imiquimod. This record belongs to a study of a mutant IDH1 vaccine in newly diagnosed glioma. Trimming cost V 5 bases and J 2 bases, with 3 bases left between them. CDR3 length equals 11 residues. Germline CDR1 reads SGHAT; CDR2 reads FQNNGV. TCRdb keeps only in-frame clones here, not all; method: immunoSEQ multiplex PCR. This table has 95,000 to 120,000 clones, roughly 88% appearing once.

This clonotype was sampled from a woman in her 50s with glioma. This material consisted of PBMCs, taken from a glioma patient whose treatment included an IDH1 peptide vaccine. V gene TRBV11-2 combines with J gene TRBJ2-5; D is uncertain. CDR3 in amino acids: CASSEQETQYF. The CDR3 bases are TGTGCCAGCAGCGAACAAGAGACCCAGTACTTC.